Below, 14 T cell receptor beta chains from the same sample are listed, as sequenced in a study of T cell repertoires in cytomegalovirus infection. MiXCR, run by TCRdb on the reads, gives a single entry per CDR3 protein. The table has under 600,000 distinct CDR3 sequences, approximately 15% seen once. The sequenced material came from CD8+ T cells from PBMCs. The origin of the receptors is a human donor in good health (CMV status not recorded). Some clones in this sample may be carry-over from other donors' samples.

A note on this clonotype: A much larger clone lies one base from this, so it may be a read error. This chain connects TRBV10-3 to TRBJ1-2, with a tentative D call TRBD1 (5 bases). There are 11 residues in the CDR3. Germline CDR1 and CDR2: ENHRY and SYGVKD. The CDR3 coding sequence is TGTGCCACGGACTGGGGCTATGTCTACACCTTC. Its translation is CATDWGYVYTF.

The chain joins TRBV29-1 to TRBJ1-2, with a tentative D call TRBD1 (5 bases). Per the germline V gene, CDR1 is SQVTM and CDR2 is ANQGSEA. The CDR3 runs to 16 residues. Trimming left V 6 bases short and J 0 bases short, with 20 bases between. This chain's CDR3 is CSVRVGGERANYGYTF. The CDR3, as DNA: TGCAGCGTCAGGGTGGGGGGGGAAAGGGCTAACTATGGCTACACCTTC.

This clonotype appeared many times. V is TRBV12-3 or TRBV12-4 and J is TRBJ2-2; tentatively, D is TRBD1 (5 bases). The CDR3 runs 13 residues. Trimming pared 8 bases from V and 1 base from J, leaving 8 bases between. The CDR3: CASARENTGELFF. DNA of the CDR3: TGTGCCAGCGCCAGGGAGAACACCGGGGAGCTGTTTTTT.

The chain couples TRBV20-1 to TRBJ2-6; D perhaps matches TRBD2 (5 bases). Germline V lookup: CDR1 DFQATT, CDR2 SNEGSKA (reference sequence). CDR3 length: 18 residues. Trimming removed 0 bases from V and 0 bases from J, with 15 bases in between. CDR3 DNA sequence: TGCAGTGCTAGAGATCTCGGGGTCAGGAGCTCTGGGGCCAACGTCCTGACTTTC. Its protein is CSARDLGVRSSGANVLTF.

Only a few counts were recorded for this clonotype. The chain has TRBV15 and TRBJ2-3; 11 positions agree with TRBD2. Germline CDR1 is LNHNV and CDR2 is YYDKDF (reference sequence). This CDR3 contains 17 residues. V lost 3 bases, J lost 5 bases, and 10 bases stayed unmatched. This chain's CDR3 is CATSRALAGGPKDTQYF. The CDR3, as DNA: TGTGCCACCAGCAGGGCTTTAGCGGGGGGGCCGAAAGATACGCAGTATTTT.

This clonotype was seen only a few times. The rearrangement joins TRBV28 to TRBJ2-7; 9 bases fit TRBD1. Looked up from germline, CDR1 is MDHEN and CDR2 is SYDVKM. The CDR3 contains 15 residues. V lost 3 bases, J lost 6 bases, and 9 bases stayed unmatched. DNA for the CDR3: TGTGCCAGCAGTTTGTACAGGGGGCTTTGGAGCGAGCAGTACTTC. This sequence encodes CASSLYRGLWSEQYF.

There are many counts of this clonotype. The rearrangement uses TRBV20-1 and TRBJ2-1, with D unclear. This CDR3 spans 17 amino acids. Trimming stripped 3 bases from V and 0 bases from J, with 18 bases between. Germline CDR1 is DFQATT and CDR2 is SNEGSKA (reference sequence). This CDR3 is CSARPLQLESSYNEQFF. The CDR3 DNA reads TGCAGTGCTAGGCCCCTGCAATTGGAAAGCTCCTACAATGAGCAGTTCTTC.

This clonotype was seen repeatedly, ten times or more. This chain connects TRBV10-3 to TRBJ2-3, with TRBD2 matching over 9 bases. CDR3 length equals 14 residues. Germline lookup yields CDR1 ENHRY and CDR2 SYGVKD. V lost 2 bases to trimming and J lost 6 bases; unmatched junction nucleotides: 3. The CDR3 DNA reads TGTGCCATCAGTGAGCCTAGCGGGGTGGATACGCAGTATTTT. This codes for CAISEPSGVDTQYF.

This chain joins TRBV11-2 and TRBJ2-7; D not resolved. V was clipped by 6 bases and J by 0 bases, with 9 bases between them. CDR1 is SGHAT and CDR2 is FQNNGV in the germline V gene. This CDR3 contains 13 residues. In DNA, the CDR3 is TGTGCCAGCAGGCCTGAGATCTCCTACGAGCAGTACTTC. Translation: CASRPEISYEQYF.

This clonotype was counted many times. The chain carries TRBV7-3 and TRBJ2-7; D is undetermined. CDR1 and CDR2 from the germline V gene are SGHTA and FQGTGA. This CDR3 spans 14 amino acids. Trimming left V 9 bases short and J 1 base short, with 16 bases between. CDR3: CARSHPTGSYEQYF. CDR3 sequence (DNA): TGTGCCAGGAGTCATCCGACGGGTTCCTACGAGCAGTACTTC.

CDR3 amino acids: CASSPGKGAPGNQPQHF. The CDR3 region has the DNA TGTGCCAGCAGCCCAGGTAAGGGGGCGCCTGGCAATCAGCCCCAGCATTTT. The V call is TRBV6-6, the J call TRBJ1-5; 7 bases fit TRBD1. CDR1 MNHNY and CDR2 SVGAGI come from the germline V gene (reference sequence). The V and J ends lost 6 bases and 2 bases, in that order; junction bases with no gene match: 13. CDR3 length: 17 amino acids.

The sample holds many counts of this clonotype. The chain carries TRBV28 and TRBJ2-1; D is ambiguous. CDR3 size: 15 residues. Germline-derived CDR1 and CDR2 are MDHEN and SYDVKM. V was cut by 7 bases and J by 8 bases, with 21 bases left in between. The CDR3 DNA follows: TGTGCCAGCACCTTGGCAGGCGAATCCGCCTATGAGCAGTTCTTC. Protein: CASTLAGESAYEQFF.

Note on this clonotype: A much bigger clone sits one base away, suggesting this may be a read error. The chain combines TRBV7-6 with TRBJ2-7, with D maybe TRBD2 (5 bases). V lost 11 bases to trimming and J lost 3 bases, with 17 bases between them. CDR3 size: 13 residues. CDR1 and CDR2 (germline): SGHVS, FNYEAQ. CDR3 sequence: CASTRAPVYEQYF. CDR3 nucleotide sequence: TGTGCCTCCACGAGGGCGCCGGTCTACGAGCAGTACTTC. The full variable domain, in which reference TRBV7-6 and TRBJ2-7 provide the parts outside the CDR3, is GAGVSQSPRYKVTKRGQDVALRCDPISGHVSLYWYRQALGQGPEFLTYFNYEAQQDKSGLPNDRFSAERPEGSISTLTIQRTEQRDSAMYRCASTRAPVYEQYFGPGTRLTVT.

The sample holds many counts of this clonotype. This chain uses TRBV6-6 with TRBJ2-1; 9 bases are a match to TRBD2. The V segment lost 3 bases and the J segment 0 bases; nucleotides outside the gene matches: 24. In germline, CDR1 is MNHNY, CDR2 SVGAGI (reference sequence). The CDR3 contains 23 residues. CDR3 DNA sequence: TGTGCCAGCAGTTATTACTCCGTGACCCAGGGTAGCGGGAGCTCCAGCTCCTACAATGAGCAGTTCTTC. This sequence encodes CASSYYSVTQGSGSSSSYNEQFF.